This T cell receptor (beta chain) was sequenced in a study of blood T cell repertoires in COVID-19. Background on the study: There were acute and convalescent COVID-19 samples, and they came from the United States, Italy and Spain. From T cells, B-cell-depleted T cells, or PBMCs came the material, which was cDNA or gDNA.

The V and J ends lost 1 base and 2 bases, in that order; junction bases with no gene match: 5. Germline V CDR1 and CDR2: SGHVS, FNYEAQ. The CDR3 length is 16 residues. Authors' methods: Estimation of nucleated cell counts was performed using reference gene primer amplification. Some clones are missing from TCRdb's copy, which holds only in-frame ones; the method was immunoSEQ multiplex PCR. That table supplies the V and J calls and clone size; D and trimming were determined from the DNA. The table records 270,000 or so clones, about 80% of them present only once. The origin of this receptor is a woman aged 50 to 60 who had recovered from COVID-19. V usage is TRBV7-6 and J usage is TRBJ2-5; TRBD2 matches 9 bases. The material sequenced was peripheral blood. The CDR3 region has the DNA TGTGCCAGCAGCTTAGTAGCGGGAGTGGCACAAGAGACCCAGTACTTC. The encoded protein is CASSLVAGVAQETQYF.